This TCR beta chain came from a study of identical twins. The V end was cut by 1 base, the J end by 6 bases, with 8 bases between. Germline CDR1 MNHNS, CDR2 SASEGT. CDR3 length: 13 amino acids. This clonotype was found many times. Its antigen is still unknown. Findings of the study overall: Invariant MAIT and iNKT cells may have partly biased zero-insertion analyses. Sequences that were out-of-frame, alpha and twin-shared displayed an excess of low generation probability.

TCRdb independently ran MiXCR on the 5' RACE reads; one entry per CDR3 protein. The sample shows roughly 570,000 distinct CDR3 sequences, around 9.6% of them seen only once. The sample was also reused in another study, on yellow fever vaccine responses in identical twins.

The chain couples TRBV6-1 to TRBJ2-3, with D hard to call. The receptor's source is a woman aged 18-35 years in good health. Sequencing was carried out using PBMCs. The CDR3 DNA sequence: TGTGCCAGCAGTGAAGGAATCTGGGATACGCAGTATTTT. Translation gives CASSEGIWDTQYF.